A selection of T cell receptor beta chains follows, all from one sample in a study of technical replicates of blood from several donors. Sequencing was performed with immunoSEQ multiplex PCR; in TCRdb, only in-frame clones are kept and a portion is missing. The table lists 87,000 or so clones, about 91% of them singletons. The sample taken for sequencing was T cells isolated from PBMCs. The receptors derive from a human donor in good health. Both conserved end residues are part of each CDR3.

V	J	CDR3
TRBV2	TRBJ2-7	CASSWTGKDDEQYF
TRBV29-1	TRBJ1-5	CSVQTGVDQPQHF
TRBV4-1	TRBJ1-6	CASSQDLAGNSPLHF
TRBV19	TRBJ1-2	CASSITEDGYTF
TRBV18	TRBJ1-4	CASSPDQTQEKLFF
TRBV5-1	TRBJ2-7	CASSPGGLAGGPTYEQYF
TRBV11-2	TRBJ2-5	CASSLEASGQETQYF
TRBV28	TRBJ1-2	CASSSTTQGTRYGYTF
TRBV4-1	TRBJ2-5	CASQGGKTGETQYF
TRBV7-3	TRBJ2-7	CASSLKQGVVYEQYF
TRBV9	TRBJ2-3	CASSASLDTQYF
TRBV5-1	TRBJ2-7	CASSSLPLQGGEQYF
TRBV13	TRBJ2-3	CASNGRLADTDTQYF
TRBV19	TRBJ2-2	CASRTTGELFF
TRBV15	TRBJ2-4	CATSRGTGDLAKNIQYF
TRBV5-1	TRBJ2-7	CASSPRDRWSYEQYF
TRBV5-1	TRBJ2-2	CASSSRGLAEPAGTGELFF
TRBV6-1	TRBJ1-1	CASSNSLGNTEAFF
TRBV6-1	TRBJ1-5	CASSEIPPGYSNQPQHF
TRBV30	TRBJ1-1	CAWSVEGFTEAFF
TRBV4-1	TRBJ2-7	CASSQAGLGDYEQYF
TRBV11-3	TRBJ2-5	CASRRLAAYQETQYF
TRBV5-1	TRBJ2-1	CASSWLAGGQNEQFF
TRBV5-1	TRBJ2-1	CASSEGSGGSGEQFF
TRBV2	TRBJ1-4	CASSEAGRGTGRGEKLFF